The sequence of this TCR beta chain was determined in a study of PD-1 blockade in classical Hodgkin lymphoma. Note on this clone: Its antigen is undetermined.

Overall study results and limits: Reported findings placed baseline TCR diversity lower in newly diagnosed patients (compared with healthy donors).

Using immunoSEQ multiplex PCR, the repertoire was profiled, and TCRdb retains in-frame clones only, with some absent. The data contain around 30,000 clones, roughly nine tenths of them singletons. Germline V gives CDR1 SGHVS, CDR2 FNYEAQ. Trimming took 0 bases from V and 4 from J; bases not matched to a gene: 2. There are 15 residues in the CDR3. Stated time point: newly diagnosed, previously untreated cHL patient sample. The TCR comes from a human donor with classical Hodgkin lymphoma. Sequenced: peripheral blood mononuclear cells (PBMCs). The V and J genes are TRBV7-6 and TRBJ2-5, with 10 bases matching TRBD2. CDR3 residues: CASSLALAGRETQYF. CDR3 in DNA: TGTGCCAGCAGCTTAGCACTAGCGGGACGAGAGACCCAGTACTTC.